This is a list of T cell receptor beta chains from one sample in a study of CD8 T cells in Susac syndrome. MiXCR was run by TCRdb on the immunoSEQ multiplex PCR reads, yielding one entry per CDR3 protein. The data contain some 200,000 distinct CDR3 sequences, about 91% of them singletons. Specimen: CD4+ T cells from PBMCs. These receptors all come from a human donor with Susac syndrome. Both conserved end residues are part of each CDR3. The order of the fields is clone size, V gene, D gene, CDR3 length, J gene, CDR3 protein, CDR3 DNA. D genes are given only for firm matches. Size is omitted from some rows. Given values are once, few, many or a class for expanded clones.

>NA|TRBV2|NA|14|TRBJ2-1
CASSPLSSYNEQFF
TGTGCCAGCAGTCCCCTTAGCTCCTACAATGAGCAGTTCTTC
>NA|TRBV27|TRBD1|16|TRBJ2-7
CASSFSGRGSSYEQYF
TGTGCCAGCAGTTTTTCGGGCAGGGGGAGCTCCTACGAGCAGTACTTC
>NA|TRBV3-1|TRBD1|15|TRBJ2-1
CASSHEGAGRDEQFF
TGTGCCAGCAGCCACGAGGGGGCAGGGCGTGATGAGCAGTTCTTC
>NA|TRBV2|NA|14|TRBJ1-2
CASSSADSLYGYTF
TGTGCCAGCAGCAGCGCGGACAGCTTATATGGCTACACCTTC
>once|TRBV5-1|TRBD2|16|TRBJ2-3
CASSLLAGEPTDTQYF
TGCGCCAGCAGCTTACTAGCGGGGGAACCCACAGATACGCAGTATTTT
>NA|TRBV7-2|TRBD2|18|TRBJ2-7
CASSLVGLAGGPGNEQYF
TGTGCCAGCAGCTTAGTTGGACTAGCGGGAGGGCCCGGGAACGAGCAGTACTTC
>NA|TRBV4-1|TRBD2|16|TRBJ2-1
CASSQEGLAGSAEQFF
TGCGCCAGCAGCCAAGAAGGCCTAGCGGGGAGCGCTGAGCAGTTCTTC
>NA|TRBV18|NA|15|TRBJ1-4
CASSPGIATNEKLFF
TGTGCCAGCTCACCGGGGATCGCAACTAATGAAAAACTGTTTTTT
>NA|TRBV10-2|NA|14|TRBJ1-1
CASSGRLPGIEAFF
TGCGCCAGCAGTGGAAGACTGCCCGGCATTGAAGCTTTCTTT
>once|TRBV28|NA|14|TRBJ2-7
CASSLQGLLYEQYF
TGTGCCAGCAGTCTACAGGGCCTCCTCTACGAGCAGTACTTC
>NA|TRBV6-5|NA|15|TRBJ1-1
CASSSHTQGSTEAFF
TGTGCCAGCAGTTCCCATACCCAGGGGAGCACTGAAGCTTTCTTT
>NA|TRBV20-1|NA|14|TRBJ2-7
CSARDRRTSYEQYF
TGCAGTGCTAGAGATCGCCGGACCTCCTACGAGCAGTACTTC
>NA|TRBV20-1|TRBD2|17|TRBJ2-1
CSARDQTPSGDFNEQFF
TGCAGTGCTAGAGATCAGACCCCTAGCGGGGACTTCAATGAGCAGTTCTTC
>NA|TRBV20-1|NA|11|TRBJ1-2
CSARVGGGYTF
TGCAGTGCTAGAGTCGGAGGGGGCTACACCTTC
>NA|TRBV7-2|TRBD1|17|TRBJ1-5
CASSLGTTGKSNQPQHF
TGTGCCAGCAGCTTAGGAACGACAGGGAAAAGTAATCAGCCCCAGCATTTT
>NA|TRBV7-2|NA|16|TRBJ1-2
CASSSGGKEDFYGYTF
TGTGCCAGCAGCTCCGGGGGGAAGGAAGATTTCTATGGCTACACCTTC
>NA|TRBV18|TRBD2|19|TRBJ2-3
CASSPPLGLAGGPEDTQYF
TGTGCCAGCTCACCACCGCTTGGTCTAGCGGGGGGGCCAGAAGATACGCAGTATTTT
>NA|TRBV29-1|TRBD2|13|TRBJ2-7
CSVDLAGASEQYF
TGCAGCGTTGATCTAGCGGGAGCTTCTGAGCAGTACTTC
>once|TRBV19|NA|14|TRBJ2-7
CASSPPGRGYEQYF
TGTGCCAGTAGTCCTCCAGGACGGGGCTACGAGCAGTACTTC
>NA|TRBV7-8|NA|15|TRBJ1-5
CASSLTVHSNQPQHF
TGTGCCAGCAGCTTAACGGTACATAGCAATCAGCCCCAGCATTTT
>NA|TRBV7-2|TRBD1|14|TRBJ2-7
CASSSSGTGLGQYF
TGTGCCAGCAGCTCGTCCGGGACAGGGTTAGGGCAGTACTTC
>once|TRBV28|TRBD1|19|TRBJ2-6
CASSYNWWTGGAGANVLTF
TGTGCCAGCAGTTACAACTGGTGGACAGGGGGCGCCGGGGCCAACGTCCTGACTTTC
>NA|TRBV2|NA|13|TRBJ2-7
CASMVETGYEQYF
TGTGCCAGCATGGTAGAGACAGGATACGAGCAGTACTTC
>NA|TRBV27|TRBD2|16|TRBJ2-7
CASSLSISSGYYEQYF
TGTGCCAGCAGTTTATCGATCTCTAGCGGGTACTACGAGCAGTACTTC
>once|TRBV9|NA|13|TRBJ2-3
CASSAQRQGSQYF
TGTGCCAGCAGCGCCCAAAGGCAGGGGTCGCAGTATTTT
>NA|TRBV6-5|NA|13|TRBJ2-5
CASSSPGPETQYF
TGTGCCAGCAGTTCACCGGGGCCAGAGACCCAGTACTTC
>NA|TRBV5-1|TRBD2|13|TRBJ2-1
CASSTGLGYEQFF
TGCGCCAGCAGCACGGGACTAGGCTATGAGCAGTTCTTC
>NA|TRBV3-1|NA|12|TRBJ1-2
CASSQGPAGYTF
TGTGCCAGCAGCCAAGGTCCGGCAGGCTACACCTTC
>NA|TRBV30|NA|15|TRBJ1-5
CAWSVNEGGNQPQHF
TGTGCCTGGAGTGTTAATGAAGGGGGCAATCAGCCCCAGCATTTT
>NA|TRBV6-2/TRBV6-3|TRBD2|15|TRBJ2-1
CASSAGGGRTNEQFF
TGTGCCAGCAGTGCTGGGGGCGGGAGGACCAATGAGCAGTTCTTC
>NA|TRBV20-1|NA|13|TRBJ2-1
CSAPRGAYNEQFF
TGCAGTGCGCCTCGGGGGGCTTACAATGAGCAGTTCTTC
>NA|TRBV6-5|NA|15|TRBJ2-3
CASSYKIRGTDTQYF
TGTGCCAGCAGTTATAAGATACGAGGCACAGATACGCAGTATTTT
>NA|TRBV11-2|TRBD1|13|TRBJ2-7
CASTFGTGLEQYF
TGTGCCAGCACGTTCGGGACAGGCCTCGAGCAGTACTTC